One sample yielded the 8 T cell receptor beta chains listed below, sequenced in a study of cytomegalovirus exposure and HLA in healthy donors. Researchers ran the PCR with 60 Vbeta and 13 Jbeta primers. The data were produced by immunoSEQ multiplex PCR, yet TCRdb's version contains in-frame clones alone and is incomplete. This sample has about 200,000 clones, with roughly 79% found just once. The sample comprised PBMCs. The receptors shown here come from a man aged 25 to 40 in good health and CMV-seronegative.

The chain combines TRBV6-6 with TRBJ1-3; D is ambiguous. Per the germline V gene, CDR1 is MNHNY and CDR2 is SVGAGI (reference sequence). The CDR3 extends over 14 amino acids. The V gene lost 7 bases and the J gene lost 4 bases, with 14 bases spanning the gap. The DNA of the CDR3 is TGTGCCAGCACCCAGCAAGGCGGCGGAAACACCATATATTTT. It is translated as CASTQQGGGNTIYF.

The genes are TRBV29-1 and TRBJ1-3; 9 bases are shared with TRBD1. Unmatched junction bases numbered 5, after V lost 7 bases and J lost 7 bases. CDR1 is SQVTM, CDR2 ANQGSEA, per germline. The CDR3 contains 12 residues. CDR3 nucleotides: TGCAGCGGGGGACAGGGAGGGAACACCATATATTTT. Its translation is CSGGQGGNTIYF.

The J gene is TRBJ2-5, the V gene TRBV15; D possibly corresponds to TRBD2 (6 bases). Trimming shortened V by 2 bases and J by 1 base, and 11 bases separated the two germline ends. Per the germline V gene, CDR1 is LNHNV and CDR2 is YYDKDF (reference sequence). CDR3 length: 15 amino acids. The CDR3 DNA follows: TGTGCCACCAGCAGATCCAGCGGGTCCCAAGAGACCCAGTACTTC. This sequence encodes CATSRSSGSQETQYF.

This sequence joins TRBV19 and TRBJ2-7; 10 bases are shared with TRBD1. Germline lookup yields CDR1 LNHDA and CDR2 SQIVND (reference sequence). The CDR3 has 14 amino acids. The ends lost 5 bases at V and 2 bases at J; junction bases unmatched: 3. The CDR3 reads CASSQGTGAYEQYF. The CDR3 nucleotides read TGTGCCAGTAGTCAGGGGACAGGGGCCTACGAGCAGTACTTC.

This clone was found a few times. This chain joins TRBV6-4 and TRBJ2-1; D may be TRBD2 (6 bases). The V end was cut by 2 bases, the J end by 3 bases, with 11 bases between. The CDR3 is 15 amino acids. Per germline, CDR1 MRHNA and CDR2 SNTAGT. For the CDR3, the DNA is TGTGCCAGCAGTGACGGCGGGGCTGACTACAATGAGCAGTTCTTC. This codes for CASSDGGADYNEQFF.

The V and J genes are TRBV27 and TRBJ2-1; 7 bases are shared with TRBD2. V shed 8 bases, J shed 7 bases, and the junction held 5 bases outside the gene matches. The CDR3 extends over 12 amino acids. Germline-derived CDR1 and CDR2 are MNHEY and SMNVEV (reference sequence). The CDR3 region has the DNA TGTGCCAGCGGGAGGGTCTTGAATGAGCAGTTCTTC. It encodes CASGRVLNEQFF.

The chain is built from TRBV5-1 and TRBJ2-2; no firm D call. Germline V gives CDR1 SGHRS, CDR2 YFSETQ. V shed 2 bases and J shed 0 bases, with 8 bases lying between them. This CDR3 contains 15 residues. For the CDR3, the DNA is TGCGCCAGCAGCTTAATCAGTTCGAACACCGGGGAGCTGTTTTTT. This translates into CASSLISSNTGELFF.

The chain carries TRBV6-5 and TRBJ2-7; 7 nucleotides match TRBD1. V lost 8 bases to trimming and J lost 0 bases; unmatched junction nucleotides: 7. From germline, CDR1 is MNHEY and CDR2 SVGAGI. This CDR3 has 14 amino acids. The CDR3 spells CASGYRGNSYEQYF. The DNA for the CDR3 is TGTGCCAGCGGATACAGGGGTAACTCCTACGAGCAGTACTTC.